This T cell receptor (beta chain) is drawn from a study of blood T cells in healthy people across ages. Study-level information: T cells yielded about one barcoded beta molecule per two cells through template switching. Findings of the study overall: Donor CMV infection status was unknown, possibly confounding age-related changes in expanded clonotypes.

With a J-beta primer mix and a sample-barcoded 5' primer, a second PCR ran about 7 to 11 cycles. One entry per CDR3 protein results from TCRdb running MiXCR on the 5' RACE reads. Altogether about 1.4 million distinct CDR3 sequences are present, approximately 60% being singletons, with the ten largest covering 6.5% to 8.5%. In its sample, this clonotype was seen a few times. Its antigen is as yet unknown. The CDR3 length is 12 residues. V shed 4 bases and J shed 8 bases, with 14 bases lying between them. Germline V gene lookup returns CDR1 SQVTM and CDR2 ANQGSEA. The chain has TRBV29-1 and TRBJ1-2; D is possibly TRBD1 (5 bases). This TCR was recovered from a man between 18 and 35 years old in good health. The sample was blood. The CDR3 region is CSVVGRERGYTF. In DNA, the CDR3 is TGCAGCGTTGTTGGCAGGGAAAGGGGCTACACCTTC.